Following are 10 T cell receptor beta chains from one sample sequenced in a study of vaccination and CD4 T cells after COVID-19. Researchers used the Oncomine TCR Beta short-read assay to sequence DNA from cultured CD4+ T cells. TCRdb called the PCR reads again in MiXCR, with one record for every CDR3 protein. The table lists thousands of distinct CDR3 sequences, 31% of them singletons, with around two fifths in the top ten. The antigens these receptors bind are not known. Documented treatment: approximately 9-day PBMC culture with coronavirus spike peptide pools or control peptides (ViraFEST assay). The unexposed donor gave CD4+ T cells before the COVID-19 pandemic (2011-2018). What was sequenced was CD4+ T cells from blood, cultured in vitro. These receptors all come from a human donor in good health.

The chain combines TRBV7-3 with TRBJ1-1; no clear D gene. This CDR3 spans 13 amino acids. Trimming stripped 4 bases from V and 0 bases from J, with 6 bases between. Germline V gene sequence: CDR1 SGHTA, CDR2 FQGTGA. In nucleotides, the CDR3 is TGTGCCAGCAGCTCCCTTATGAACACTGAAGCTTTCTTT. Translated, it gives CASSSLMNTEAFF. Combining the CDR3 with reference TRBV7-3 and TRBJ1-1 gives the whole variable domain GAGVSQTPSNKVTEKGKYVELRCDPISGHTALYWYRQSLGQGPEFLIYFQGTGAADDSGLPNDRFFAVRPEGSVSTLKIQRTERGDSAVYLCASSSLMNTEAFFGQGTRLTVV.

The gene calls are TRBV28 and TRBJ2-7; 8 bases are a match to TRBD1. CDR3 length: 14 residues. Trimming at V came to 6 bases and at J to 6 bases, leaving 10 bases not matched to a gene. Germline CDR1 reads MDHEN; CDR2 reads SYDVKM. This chain's CDR3 is CASREGQARAEQYF. CDR3 bases: TGTGCCAGCAGAGAGGGACAGGCTAGGGCCGAGCAGTACTTC.

This clonotype was seen only a few times. The chain couples TRBV7-8 to TRBJ2-7; 7 bases match TRBD1. Per the germline V gene, CDR1 is SGHVS and CDR2 is FQNEAQ. J was trimmed by 7 bases and V by 5 bases; bases with no gene match: 17. This CDR3 spans 16 amino acids. The CDR3 reads CASSLFLTGQLNEQYF. The CDR3 DNA reads as TGTGCCAGCAGCCTATTCCTGACAGGGCAGTTGAATGAGCAGTACTTC.

The genes are TRBV7-9 and TRBJ2-2, with 10 nucleotides matching TRBD2. Germline assignment: CDR1 SEHNR and CDR2 FQNEAQ (reference sequence). CDR3 length: 19 residues. The trim removed 2 bases at V and 4 bases at J, leaving 13 bases unmatched. The CDR3 nucleotides read TGTGCCAGCAGCTTAACTTTCGTCCTAGCGGGGGAGTCCACCGGGGAGCTGTTTTTT. Translating it yields CASSLTFVLAGESTGELFF.

The J gene is TRBJ2-7, the V gene TRBV11-1, with 10 bases identical to TRBD1. J gave up 3 bases and V 8 bases, and 1 base lay outside the gene matches. CDR3 length: 12 amino acids. CDR1 is SGHAT, CDR2 FQDESV, per germline (reference sequence). CDR3 in DNA: TGTGCCAGCCGGGACAGGGGCTACGAGCAGTACTTC. Its protein is CASRDRGYEQYF.

This chain connects TRBV4-1 to TRBJ1-6, with D hard to call. The CDR3 consists of 18 residues. With 0 bases removed from V and 2 bases from J, the gap between germline ends came to 14 bases. Germline CDR1 reads MGHRA; CDR2 reads YSYEKL. The CDR3 nucleotides are TGCGCCAGCAGCCAAGATAATGCGGGGTGGACCTATAATTCACCCCTCCACTTT. This gives the protein CASSQDNAGWTYNSPLHF.

This clonotype was observed a handful of times. The chain has TRBV6-5 and TRBJ2-7; tentatively, D is TRBD1 (5 bases). The V gene lost 0 bases and the J gene lost 6 bases, with 12 bases spanning the gap. Germline lookup yields CDR1 MNHEY and CDR2 SVGAGI. CDR3 length equals 14 residues. The CDR3 is CASSYSLQESEQYF. CDR3 DNA sequence: TGTGCCAGCAGTTACTCGTTACAGGAAAGCGAGCAGTACTTC.

The chain recombines TRBV12-3 or TRBV12-4 with TRBJ2-3; tentatively, D is TRBD2 (7 bases). Trimming took 5 bases from V and 1 from J, leaving 13 bases between them. The CDR3 loop spans 15 amino acids. The CDR3 spells CASSGWGGRTDTQYF. The CDR3 nucleotides are TGTGCCAGCAGTGGGTGGGGGGGGCGCACAGATACGCAGTATTTT.

This clonotype came up a few times. The chain employs TRBV6-1 and TRBJ2-2; perhaps TRBD2 as D (5 bases). Trimming shortened V by 5 bases and J by 1 base, and 11 bases separated the two germline ends. Germline CDR1 is MNHNS and CDR2 is SASEGT. The CDR3 is made up of 15 amino acids. CDR3 protein: CASSTRAGNTGELFF. Written as DNA, the CDR3 is TGTGCCAGCAGTACGCGGGCAGGGAACACCGGGGAGCTGTTTTTT.

This chain joins TRBV11-2 and TRBJ1-1, with a tentative D call TRBD1 (5 bases). The CDR3 runs 15 residues. Trimming pared 0 bases from V and 1 base from J, leaving 9 bases between. Per the germline V gene, CDR1 is SGHAT and CDR2 is FQNNGV. The CDR3: CASSLDGHPNTEAFF. In DNA, the CDR3 is TGTGCCAGCAGCTTAGACGGACATCCGAACACTGAAGCTTTCTTT.